This TCR beta chain was sequenced for a study of control samples from healthy donors and cancer patients. The method was immunoSEQ multiplex PCR; TCRdb's version includes in-frame clones alone and lacks a portion of them. The repertoire holds about 150,000 clones, with 93% as singletons. Germline-derived CDR1 and CDR2 are LNHDA and SQIVND (reference sequence). The CDR3 is 14 amino acids. The germline V and J ends were trimmed by 3 bases and 4 bases, with 10 bases remaining between them. The sequence derives from a man aged 18 to 35 in good health. Source material: blood. The rearrangement links TRBV19 to TRBJ1-5, with D hard to call. The chain's CDR3 is CASSIGGRNQPQHF. In nucleotides, the CDR3 is TGTGCCAGTAGTATCGGTGGGCGGAATCAGCCCCAGCATTTT.